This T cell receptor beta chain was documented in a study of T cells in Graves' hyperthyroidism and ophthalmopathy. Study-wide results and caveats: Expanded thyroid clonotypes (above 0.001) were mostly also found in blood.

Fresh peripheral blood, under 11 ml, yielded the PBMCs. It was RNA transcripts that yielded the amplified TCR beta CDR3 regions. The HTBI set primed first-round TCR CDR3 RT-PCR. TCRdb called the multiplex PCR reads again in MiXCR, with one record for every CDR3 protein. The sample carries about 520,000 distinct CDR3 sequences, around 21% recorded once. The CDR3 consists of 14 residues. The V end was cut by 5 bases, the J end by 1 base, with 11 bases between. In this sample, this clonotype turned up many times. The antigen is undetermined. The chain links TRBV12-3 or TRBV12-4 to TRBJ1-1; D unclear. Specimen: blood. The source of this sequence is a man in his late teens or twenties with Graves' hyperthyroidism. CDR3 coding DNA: TGTGCCAGCAGTCCCGGACGGGGGAACACTGAAGCTTTCTTT. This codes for CASSPGRGNTEAFF.